This T cell receptor beta chain comes out of a study of blood T cell repertoires in COVID-19. Study-wide context: Material from acute and convalescent COVID-19 was sourced from the United States, Italy and Spain.

In the original analysis: Amplification of reference gene primers was used by the study to estimate nucleated cell counts. Here immunoSEQ multiplex PCR was the method, and the copy in TCRdb shows in-frame clones only, minus some. Clonal size and the V and J genes are those of that table, whereas D and trimming came from the DNA. In the table there are some 150,000 clones, around four fifths of which are singletons. This clone was counted once. Source material: peripheral blood. The sequence derives from a woman aged 35 to 49 with active or convalescent COVID-19.

CDR3 amino acids: CASQPGTMNTEAFF. The CDR3 nucleotides read TGTGCCAGCCAACCCGGGACAATGAACACTGAAGCTTTCTTT. The V gene is TRBV6-5, the J gene TRBJ1-1, with a possible D match to TRBD1 (6 bases). The CDR3 spans 14 residues. Germline V gene sequence: CDR1 MNHEY, CDR2 SVGAGI. V dropped 8 bases and J dropped 0 bases, with 13 bases sitting between them.